The sequence of this TCR beta chain was determined in a study of T cell responses to AZD1222 COVID-19 vaccine. Study observations and caveats: Reportedly, nearly half of unique spike TCRs recognized epitopes outside B.1.351/B.1.1.7 mutations.

Sequencing was performed with immunoSEQ multiplex PCR; in TCRdb, only in-frame clones are kept and a portion is missing. The table lists some 140,000 clones, approximately 89% of them singletons. The CDR3 is 15 residues long. The ends were cut back, 3 bases at V and 10 bases at J, with 19 bases in the middle. From germline, CDR1 is LNHDA and CDR2 SQIVND (reference sequence). Points on this clone: What it binds is unknown.

The rearrangement links TRBV19 to TRBJ1-5; D not resolved. The source was peripheral blood, collected on day 0 of AZD1222 vaccination. The receptor comes from an adult in good health. The CDR3 DNA follows: TGTGCCAGTAGTATGGCCGGGTTTTTCCAGCTTCCCCAGCATTTT. Its translation: CASSMAGFFQLPQHF.